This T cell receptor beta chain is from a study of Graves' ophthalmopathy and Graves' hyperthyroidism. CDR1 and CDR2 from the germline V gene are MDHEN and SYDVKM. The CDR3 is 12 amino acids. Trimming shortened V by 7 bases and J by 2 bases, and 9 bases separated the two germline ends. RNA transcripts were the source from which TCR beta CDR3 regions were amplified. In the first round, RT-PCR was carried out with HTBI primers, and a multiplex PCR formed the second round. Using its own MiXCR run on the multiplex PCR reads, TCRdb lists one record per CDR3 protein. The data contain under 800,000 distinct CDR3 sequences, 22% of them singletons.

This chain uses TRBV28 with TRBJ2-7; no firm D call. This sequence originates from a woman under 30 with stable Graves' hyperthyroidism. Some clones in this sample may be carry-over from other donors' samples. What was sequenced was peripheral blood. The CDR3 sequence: CASIGQPYEQYF. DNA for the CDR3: TGTGCCAGCATCGGTCAGCCCTACGAGCAGTACTTC.